This paragraph covers one TCR beta chain sequence. Its antigen remains undetermined. No much larger clone exists at a distance of one base, and base qualities are not known. Including cysteine and phenylalanine, the CDR3 has 14 amino acids. The DNA shown is the 42-base CDR3, in frame from base 1. The V end loses 7 bases and the J end loses 10 bases, and a stretch of 17 bases separates them. The data originate from a study of naive and memory T cell subsets listed by TCRdb under 2017. As for the study more broadly: Sorted naive and memory T cell subsets from peripheral blood were analyzed in the study using a UMI-based, open-source pipeline for TCR alpha and beta sequencing. IgG serology results and the functional CMV T cell responses were in complete agreement. RNA was DNase-treated and reverse transcribed with TCR constant-region primers, mostly using SuperScript III.

Findings and caveats that apply to the study as a whole: In both CD4 and CD8 cells, the Gini index increased while Shannon and inverse Simpson diversity decreased from naive through CM, EM and EMRA. Clonotypes were defined as single alpha or beta chain sequences, not paired alpha/beta receptors. RNA-based TCR counts may be affected by expression changes linked to T cell activation and differentiation. TCR abundance followed a power law with an exponent that was different for naive and memory subsets but consistent across the three individuals. The repertoire findings for the naive and memory subsets could not be validated, as no ground truth was available. Once error correction was done, more than 90% of naive TCR sequences showed up just once, which made the naive abundance distributions much steeper than those of the memory subsets.

Library creation used UMI-ligation and nested PCR. The beta constant-region primer was an equimolar mix of two oligonucleotides covering both TRBC1 and TRBC2. A single-stranded oligonucleotide bearing the SP2 primer plus a 12-nucleotide UMI was ligated onto the 3' end of the cDNA by T4 RNA ligase 1. The ligated cDNA went through four rounds of PCR with nested alpha and beta constant-region primers together with the SP2 primer. Incubation of the ligation reaction was carried out at 16 degrees C for roughly 18-24 hours. PCR2 was typically performed as a SYBR Green qPCR and was stopped at a predetermined threshold so that over-amplification was prevented. Every purification after the first one was done using Agencourt AMPure XP magnetic beads. Libraries were quantified by Qubit and checked on a TapeStation, with a main peak expected near 650 bp. Pooled libraries were sequenced on an Illumina MiSeq with v2 2x251 paired-end kits, typically giving about 0.9-2.1 million reads per sample. Each sample library was pooled at approximately 4.2 nM, and roughly 5-8% PhiX was included to improve cluster recognition. As for how the authors treated the data: Decombinator assigned V and J genes to Demultiplexor-processed FASTQ reads by tag matching, allowing a single base-pair mismatch. By using UMIs, Collapsinator corrected both sequencing errors and the frequency errors caused by PCR heterogeneity. TCRs were translated and CDR3s were extracted from the conserved cysteine to the FGXG phenylalanine by CDR3Translator, with non-productive sequences being flagged. Repertoires were subsampled to equal numbers of UMI-defined TCRs before Gini, Shannon entropy and inverse Simpson indices were calculated. Within the linear range, a power law was fitted to clonotype abundance distributions using maximum likelihood. For one naive CD8 sample, the pipeline and MIGEC produced similar UMI counts, unique TCR numbers and clonal distributions. The repertoires were searched for under 7,500 CMV-associated CDR3 sequences that had been compiled from VDJdb and a published dataset. TCRdb reworked the public reads: Q25 trimming with fastp, MiXCR clone assembly, productive beta chains retained. Records with the same CDR3 protein are collapsed into one entry carrying the most frequent genes and DNA. These V and J calls are TCRdb output, not the study's own analysis. This sample has tens of thousands of distinct CDR3 sequences in its table, and around 13% of those were observed once. The ten largest account for over 0.75% of the sample.

TCR alpha and beta chain libraries were amplified separately from the second PCR step onward. Donor CMV status was determined by IFNgamma production from CD4+ T cells after overnight stimulation of fresh PBMCs with CMV viral lysate. CD4 T cells were positively selected using Miltenyi beads, after which CD8 T cells were positively selected from the CD4-negative fraction. After staining for CD3, CD4, CD8, CD45RA, CD27 and a live/dead dye, cells were sorted on a BD Aria II into four subsets based on CD45RA and CD27. A few healthy volunteers provided blood, and each donor's sample was split into CD4 and CD8 T cells and then further divided into four differentiation subsets. Around 130 ml of peripheral blood was collected from each donor, and PBMC were isolated by Ficoll-Paque PLUS density-gradient centrifugation. The sorted cells were lysed in RLT buffer, after which RNA was extracted using a Qiagen RNeasy kit and kept at -80 degrees C.

This clonotype was sampled from a human donor in good health. The chain is assembled from TRBV12-3 or TRBV12-4 and TRBJ2-6; TRBD1 is a possible D gene, resting on 6 matching bases. Sequenced sample: central memory CD4+ T cells from blood. The sample's cell subset or site label is to be understood as: central memory, CD45RA- CD27+. The nucleotide sequence is given as TGTGCCAGCACAGTGACCGGGACACAGAACGTCCTGACTTTC. Its amino acids are CASTVTGTQNVLTF.